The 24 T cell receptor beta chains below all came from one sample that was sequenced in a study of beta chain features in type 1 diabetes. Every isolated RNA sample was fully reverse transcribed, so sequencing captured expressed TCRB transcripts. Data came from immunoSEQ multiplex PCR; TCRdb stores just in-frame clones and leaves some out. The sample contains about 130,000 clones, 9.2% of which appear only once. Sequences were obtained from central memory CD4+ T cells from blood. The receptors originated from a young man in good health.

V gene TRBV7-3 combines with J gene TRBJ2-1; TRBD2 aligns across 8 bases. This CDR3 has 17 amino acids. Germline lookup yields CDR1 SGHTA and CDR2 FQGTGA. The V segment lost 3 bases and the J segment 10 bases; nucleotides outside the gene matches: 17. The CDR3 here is CASSLAPSGLADREQFF. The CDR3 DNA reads TGTGCCAGCAGCTTGGCCCCCTCCGGACTAGCCGACAGGGAGCAGTTCTTC.

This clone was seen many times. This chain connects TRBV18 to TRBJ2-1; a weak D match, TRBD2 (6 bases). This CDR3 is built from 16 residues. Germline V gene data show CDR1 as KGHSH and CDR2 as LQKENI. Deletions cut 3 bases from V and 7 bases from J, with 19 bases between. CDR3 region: CASSPPGLAIVNEQFF. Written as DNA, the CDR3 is TGTGCCAGCTCACCCCCGGGGCTAGCGATAGTAAATGAGCAGTTCTTC.

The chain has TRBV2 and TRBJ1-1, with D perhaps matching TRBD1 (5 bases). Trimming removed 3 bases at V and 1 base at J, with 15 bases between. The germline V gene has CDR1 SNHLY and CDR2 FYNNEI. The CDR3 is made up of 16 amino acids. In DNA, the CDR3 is TGTGCCAGCAGTGACCCTAGGCGGGGCGAGAACACTGAAGCTTTCTTT. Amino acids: CASSDPRRGENTEAFF.

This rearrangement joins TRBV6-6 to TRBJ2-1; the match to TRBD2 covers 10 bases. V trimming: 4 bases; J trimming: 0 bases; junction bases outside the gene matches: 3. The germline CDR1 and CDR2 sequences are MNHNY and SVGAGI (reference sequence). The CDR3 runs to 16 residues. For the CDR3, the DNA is TGTGCCAGCAGTTTACTAGCGGGGAGCTCCTACAATGAGCAGTTCTTC. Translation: CASSLLAGSSYNEQFF.

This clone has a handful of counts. CDR3 loop: CASSREGQGGSETQYF. The CDR3 region has the DNA TGTGCCAGCAGCCGTGAGGGACAGGGGGGCTCAGAGACCCAGTACTTC. This chain connects TRBV7-9 to TRBJ2-5; 11 bases fit TRBD1. From germline, CDR1 is SEHNR and CDR2 FQNEAQ (reference sequence). V lost 5 bases to trimming and J lost 4 bases; unmatched junction nucleotides: 9. This CDR3 contains 16 residues.

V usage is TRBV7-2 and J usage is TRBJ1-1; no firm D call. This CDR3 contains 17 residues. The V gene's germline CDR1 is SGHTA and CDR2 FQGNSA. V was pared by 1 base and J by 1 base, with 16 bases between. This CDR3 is CASSLGGPGVGNTEAFF. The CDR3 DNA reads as TGTGCCAGCAGCTTAGGTGGGCCTGGCGTAGGGAACACTGAAGCTTTCTTT.

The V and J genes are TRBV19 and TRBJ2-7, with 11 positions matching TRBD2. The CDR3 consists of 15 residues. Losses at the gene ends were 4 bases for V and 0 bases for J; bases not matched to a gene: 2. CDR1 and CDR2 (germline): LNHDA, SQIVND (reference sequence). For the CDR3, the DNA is TGTGCCAGTAGTAAGACTAGCGGGGTCTCCTACGAGCAGTACTTC. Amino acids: CASSKTSGVSYEQYF.

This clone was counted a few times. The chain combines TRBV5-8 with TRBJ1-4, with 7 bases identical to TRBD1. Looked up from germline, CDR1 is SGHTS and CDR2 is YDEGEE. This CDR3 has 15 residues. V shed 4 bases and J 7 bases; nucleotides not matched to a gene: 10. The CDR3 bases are TGTGCCAGCAGCATGGGACAGAGGGGAGGTGAAAAACTGTTTTTT. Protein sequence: CASSMGQRGGEKLFF.

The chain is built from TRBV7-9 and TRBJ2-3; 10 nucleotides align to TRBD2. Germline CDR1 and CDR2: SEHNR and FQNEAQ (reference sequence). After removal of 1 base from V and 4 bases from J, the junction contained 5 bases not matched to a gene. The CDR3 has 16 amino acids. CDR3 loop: CASSLGLAGLPDTQYF. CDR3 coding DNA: TGTGCCAGCAGCTTAGGACTAGCGGGTCTCCCAGATACGCAGTATTTT.

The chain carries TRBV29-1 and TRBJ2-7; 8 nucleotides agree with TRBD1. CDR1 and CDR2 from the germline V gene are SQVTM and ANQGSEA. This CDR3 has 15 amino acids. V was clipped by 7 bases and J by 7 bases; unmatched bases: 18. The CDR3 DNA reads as TGCAGCGCCGGGCAGAGGCAGGGGGCGATGGGTGAGCAGTACTTC. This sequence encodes CSAGQRQGAMGEQYF.

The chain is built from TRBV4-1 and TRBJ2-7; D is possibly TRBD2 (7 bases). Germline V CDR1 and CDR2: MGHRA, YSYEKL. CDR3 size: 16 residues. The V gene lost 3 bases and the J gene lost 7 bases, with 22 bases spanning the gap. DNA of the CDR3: TGCGCCAGCAGCCATACATATGGGGGGGCCTTACAAGAGCAGTACTTC. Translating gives CASSHTYGGALQEQYF.

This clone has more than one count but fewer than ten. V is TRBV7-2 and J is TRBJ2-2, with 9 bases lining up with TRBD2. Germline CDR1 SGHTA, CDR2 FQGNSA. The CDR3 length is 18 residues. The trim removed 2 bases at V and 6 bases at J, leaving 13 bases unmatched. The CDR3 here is CASSLIARGGGAPGELFF. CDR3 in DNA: TGTGCCAGCAGCTTAATCGCACGGGGCGGGGGGGCCCCCGGGGAGCTGTTTTTT.

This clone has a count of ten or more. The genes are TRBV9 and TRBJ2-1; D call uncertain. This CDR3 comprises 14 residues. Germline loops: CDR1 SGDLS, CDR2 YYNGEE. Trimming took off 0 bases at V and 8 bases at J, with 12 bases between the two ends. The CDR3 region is CASSVVWASDEQFF. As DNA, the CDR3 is TGTGCCAGCAGCGTAGTATGGGCCTCTGATGAGCAGTTCTTC.

The CDR3: CASSLDSNQPQHF. CDR3 in DNA: TGTGCCAGCAGCTTGGACAGTAATCAGCCCCAGCATTTT. The chain has TRBV5-8 and TRBJ1-5; D ambiguous. The CDR3 has 13 residues. CDR1 is SGHTS and CDR2 is YDEGEE in the germline V gene. Between the trimmed V and J ends, which lost 0 bases and 4 bases, there was a span of 5 bases.

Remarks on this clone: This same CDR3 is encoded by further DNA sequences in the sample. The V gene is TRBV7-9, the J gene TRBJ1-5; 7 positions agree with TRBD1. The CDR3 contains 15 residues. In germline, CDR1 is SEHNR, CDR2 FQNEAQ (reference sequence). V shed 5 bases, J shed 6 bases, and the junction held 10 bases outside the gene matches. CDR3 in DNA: TGTGCCAGCAGCCCAGGGGGTGGAGCCGGTCAGCCCCAGCATTTT. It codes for CASSPGGGAGQPQHF.

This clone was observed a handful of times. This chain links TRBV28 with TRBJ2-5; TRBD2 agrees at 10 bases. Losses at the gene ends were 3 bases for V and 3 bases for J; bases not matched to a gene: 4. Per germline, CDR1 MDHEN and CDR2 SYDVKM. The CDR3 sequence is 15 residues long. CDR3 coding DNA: TGTGCCAGCAGTTTCTTACTAGCGGGGAAAGAGACCCAGTACTTC. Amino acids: CASSFLLAGKETQYF. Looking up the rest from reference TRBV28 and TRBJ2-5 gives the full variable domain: DVKVTQSSRYLVKRTGEKVFLECVQDMDHENMFWYRQDPGLGLRLIYFSYDVKMKEKGDIPEGYSVSREKKERFSLILESASTNQTSMYLCASSFLLAGKETQYFGPGTRLLVL.

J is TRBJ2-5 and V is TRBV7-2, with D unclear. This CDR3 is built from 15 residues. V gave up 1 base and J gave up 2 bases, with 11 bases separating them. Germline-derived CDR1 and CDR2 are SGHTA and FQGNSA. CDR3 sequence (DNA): TGTGCCAGCAGCTTAGTAGGCGGTCTACAAGAGACCCAGTACTTC. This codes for CASSLVGGLQETQYF.

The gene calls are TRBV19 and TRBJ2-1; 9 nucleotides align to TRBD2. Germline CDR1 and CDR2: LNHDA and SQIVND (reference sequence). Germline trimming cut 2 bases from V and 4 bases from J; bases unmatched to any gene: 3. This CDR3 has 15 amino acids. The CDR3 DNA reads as TGTGCCAGTAGTATACTAGCGGGGATGTACAATGAGCAGTTCTTC. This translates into CASSILAGMYNEQFF.

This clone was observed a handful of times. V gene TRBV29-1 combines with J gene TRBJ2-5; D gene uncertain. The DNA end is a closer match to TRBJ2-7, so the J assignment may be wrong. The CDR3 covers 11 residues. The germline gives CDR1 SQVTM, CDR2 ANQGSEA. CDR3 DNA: TGCAGCGTTAATAAGGACTACGAGCAGTACTTC. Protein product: CSVNKDYEQYF.

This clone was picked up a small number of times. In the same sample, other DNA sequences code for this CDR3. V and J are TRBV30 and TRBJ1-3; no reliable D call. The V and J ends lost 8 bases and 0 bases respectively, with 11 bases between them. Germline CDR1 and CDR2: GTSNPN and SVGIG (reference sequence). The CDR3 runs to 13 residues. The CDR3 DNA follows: TGTGCCCGGACGGGATCCTCTGGAAACACCATATATTTT. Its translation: CARTGSSGNTIYF.

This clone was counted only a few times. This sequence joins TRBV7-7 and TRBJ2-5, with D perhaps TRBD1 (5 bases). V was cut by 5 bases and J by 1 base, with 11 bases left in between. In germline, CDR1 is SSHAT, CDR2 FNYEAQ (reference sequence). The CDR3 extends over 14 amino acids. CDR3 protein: CASSKGASQETQYF. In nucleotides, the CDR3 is TGTGCCAGCAGCAAAGGGGCAAGCCAAGAGACCCAGTACTTC.

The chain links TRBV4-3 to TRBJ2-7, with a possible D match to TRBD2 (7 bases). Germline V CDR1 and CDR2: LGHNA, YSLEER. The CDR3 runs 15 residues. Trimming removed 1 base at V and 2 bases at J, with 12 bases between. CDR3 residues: CASSQVRGATYEQYF. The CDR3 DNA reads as TGCGCCAGCAGCCAAGTACGGGGGGCCACCTACGAGCAGTACTTC.

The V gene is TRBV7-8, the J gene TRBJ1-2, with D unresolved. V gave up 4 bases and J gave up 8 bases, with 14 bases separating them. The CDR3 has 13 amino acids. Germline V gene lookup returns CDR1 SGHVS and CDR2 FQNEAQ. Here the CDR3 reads CASSSDGVRGYTF. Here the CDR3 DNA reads TGTGCCAGCAGCTCGGACGGGGTTCGGGGCTACACCTTC.

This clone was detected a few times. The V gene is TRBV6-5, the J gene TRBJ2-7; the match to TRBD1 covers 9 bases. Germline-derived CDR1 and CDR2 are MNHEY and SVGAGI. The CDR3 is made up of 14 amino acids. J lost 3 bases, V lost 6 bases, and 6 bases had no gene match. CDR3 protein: CASRPQGAVYEQYF. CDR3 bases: TGTGCCAGCAGGCCACAGGGGGCCGTCTACGAGCAGTACTTC.